The 28 T cell receptor beta chains below were found in one sample sequenced in a study of shared clonotypes between healthy human individuals. Terminally differentiated effector memory CD45RA+ cells were excluded by CCR7 positive selection of CD45RO-negative cells. Some clones are missing from TCRdb's copy, which holds only in-frame ones; the method was immunoSEQ multiplex PCR. The table has about 2.2 million clones, about 93% seen once. Sequencing was done on a sample of naive CD8+ T cells from PBMCs. The source is a man aged 18 to 30 in good health. Some clones in this sample may be carry-over from other donors' samples.

This clone was detected once. The same CDR3 can be traced to other DNA sequences in this sample. The CDR3 region is CASSLSSPYEQYF. CDR3 DNA: TGTGCCAGCAGTTTATCGTCACCATACGAGCAGTACTTC. The rearrangement uses TRBV27 and TRBJ2-7; no clear D gene. Per the germline V gene, CDR1 is MNHEY and CDR2 is SMNVEV (reference sequence). The CDR3 totals 13 residues. The V gene lost 0 bases and the J gene lost 4 bases, with 7 bases spanning the gap.

V usage is TRBV27 and J usage is TRBJ1-1; D call uncertain. Germline V gene data show CDR1 as MNHEY and CDR2 as SMNVEV (reference sequence). The CDR3 totals 14 residues. Trimming took 1 base from V and 7 from J, leaving 13 bases between them. CDR3 bases: TGTGCCAGCAGTTTATTGGGGATTGAGGTTGAAGCTTTCTTT. Residues: CASSLLGIEVEAFF.

CDR3 amino acids: CASSNESLWGGTEAFF. The CDR3 DNA reads TGTGCCAGCAGCAATGAAAGTTTGTGGGGAGGCACTGAAGCTTTCTTT. The gene calls are TRBV21-1 and TRBJ1-1. TRBV21-1 is given as a pseudogene. There are 16 residues in the CDR3.

A remark on this clone: The sample carries other DNA sequences with the same CDR3. V gene TRBV27 combines with J gene TRBJ2-1; D is perhaps TRBD2 (5 bases). CDR1 and CDR2 from the germline V gene are MNHEY and SMNVEV (reference sequence). Trimming removed 3 bases from V and 7 bases from J, with 7 bases in between. CDR3 size: 12 residues. CDR3 DNA sequence: TGTGCCAGCAGTTTCCGCGGGAATGAGCAGTTCTTC. It specifies CASSFRGNEQFF.

The V call is TRBV13, the J call TRBJ2-5; D remains unclear. The ends were cut back, 5 bases at V and 7 bases at J, with 26 bases in the middle. This CDR3 region has 17 residues. Germline CDR1 and CDR2: PRHDT and FYEKMQ (reference sequence). Here the CDR3 DNA reads TGTGCCAGCAGCCCCCAGCGACACCGGCGCTGGGTGGGGACCCAGTACTTC. Protein: CASSPQRHRRWVGTQYF.

V gene TRBV15 combines with J gene TRBJ2-5, with TRBD2 matching over 16 bases. In germline, CDR1 is LNHNV, CDR2 YYDKDF (reference sequence). This CDR3 region has 16 residues. With 4 bases clipped from V and 5 bases from J, the junction kept 4 bases outside the gene matches. DNA for the CDR3: TGTGCCACCAGCAAGGGACTAGCGGGAGGGAAGGAGACCCAGTACTTC. Amino acids: CATSKGLAGGKETQYF.

This clone was seen more than once but under ten times. V gene TRBV9 combines with J gene TRBJ2-2; D ambiguous. V gave up 0 bases and J gave up 10 bases, with 10 bases separating them. The CDR3 has 13 amino acids. Germline CDR1 SGDLS, CDR2 YYNGEE. The CDR3 region is CASSVDVGPELFF. In nucleotides, the CDR3 is TGTGCCAGCAGCGTAGATGTGGGTCCGGAGCTGTTTTTT.

The V and J genes are TRBV19 and TRBJ1-1; D is perhaps TRBD1 (5 bases). The CDR3 contains 14 residues. Germline CDR1 reads LNHDA; CDR2 reads SQIVND (reference sequence). Trimming took 5 bases from V and 7 from J, leaving 17 bases between them. The CDR3 here is CASSPLWDGNEAFF. The CDR3 bases are TGTGCCAGTAGTCCCCTGTGGGACGGCAATGAAGCTTTCTTT. The variable domain in full, completed from reference TRBV19 and TRBJ1-1, reads DGGITQSPKYLFRKEGQNVTLSCEQNLNHDAMYWYRQDPGQGLRLIYYSQIVNDFQKGDIAEGYSVSREKKESFPLTVTSAQKNPTAFYLCASSPLWDGNEAFFGQGTRLTVV.

The V and J genes are TRBV7-2 and TRBJ2-7, with 8 nucleotides matching TRBD2. The germline gives CDR1 SGHTA, CDR2 FQGNSA. The CDR3 spans 14 residues. J was trimmed by 2 bases and V by 2 bases; bases with no gene match: 2. The CDR3 reads CASSLTSGPYEQYF. In DNA form, the CDR3 reads TGTGCCAGCAGCTTAACTAGCGGCCCCTACGAGCAGTACTTC.

The rearrangement links TRBV4-1 to TRBJ1-2; D is ambiguous. The CDR3 spans 16 residues. The germline gives CDR1 MGHRA, CDR2 YSYEKL. The V end lost 4 bases, the J end lost 0 bases, and 15 bases lay between the germline ends. The CDR3 loop is CASSPPIKAANYGYTF. The CDR3 DNA reads as TGCGCCAGCAGCCCCCCCATCAAGGCAGCTAACTATGGCTACACCTTC.

This chain uses TRBV27 with TRBJ2-1; D gene unclear. Germline V lookup: CDR1 MNHEY, CDR2 SMNVEV (reference sequence). The CDR3 consists of 15 residues. V lost 2 bases and J 8 bases, leaving 16 bases between the germline ends. DNA for the CDR3: TGTGCCAGCAGTTTACGAAGCGACCCAAGGGATGAGCAGTTCTTC. It is translated as CASSLRSDPRDEQFF.

V gene TRBV27 combines with J gene TRBJ1-2; D is ambiguous. V lost 5 bases and J lost 2, with 12 bases in between. The CDR3 covers 14 residues. CDR1 is MNHEY and CDR2 is SMNVEV in the germline V gene (reference sequence). CDR3 sequence (DNA): TGTGCCAGCAGTCCAGTGAAGGTGAACTATGGCTACACCTTC. It specifies CASSPVKVNYGYTF.

The gene calls are TRBV29-1 and TRBJ2-7, with D unresolved. CDR3 length: 13 residues. The V and J ends lost 4 bases and 0 bases respectively, with 10 bases between them. Germline assignment: CDR1 SQVTM and CDR2 ANQGSEA. The DNA for the CDR3 is TGCAGCGTTGCGGGCCACAGCTCCTACGAGCAGTACTTC. It is translated as CSVAGHSSYEQYF.

The V call is TRBV29-1, the J call TRBJ1-1; D not resolved. Looked up from germline, CDR1 is SQVTM and CDR2 is ANQGSEA. With 6 bases removed from V and 2 bases from J, the gap between germline ends came to 10 bases. The CDR3 length is 12 residues. The CDR3 DNA follows: TGCAGCGTCTTCGGAGGAAACACTGAAGCTTTCTTT. Amino acids: CSVFGGNTEAFF.

The chain employs TRBV4-2 and TRBJ2-1; 8 positions match TRBD2. The trim removed 3 bases at V and 8 bases at J, leaving 15 bases unmatched. The CDR3 runs to 17 residues. Per the germline V gene, CDR1 is LGHNA and CDR2 is YNFKEQ. CDR3 amino acids: CASSQASGTRYHHEQFF. The CDR3 nucleotides read TGTGCCAGCAGCCAGGCCTCCGGGACTAGATATCATCATGAGCAGTTCTTC.

This chain connects TRBV19 to TRBJ1-2; D not resolved. The CDR3 covers 14 residues. From germline, CDR1 is LNHDA and CDR2 SQIVND (reference sequence). V was trimmed by 2 bases and J by 2 bases, leaving 9 bases between them. The chain's CDR3 is CASSISSRNYGYTF. The DNA for the CDR3 is TGTGCCAGTAGTATATCCTCCAGAAACTATGGCTACACCTTC. Full variable domain (missing parts from reference TRBV19 and TRBJ1-2): DGGITQSPKYLFRKEGQNVTLSCEQNLNHDAMYWYRQDPGQGLRLIYYSQIVNDFQKGDIAEGYSVSREKKESFPLTVTSAQKNPTAFYLCASSISSRNYGYTFGSGTRLTVV.

A note on this clone: This same CDR3 is encoded by further DNA sequences in the sample. The gene calls are TRBV28 and TRBJ2-2, with a possible D match to TRBD2 (6 bases). The germline gives CDR1 MDHEN, CDR2 SYDVKM. V lost 3 bases to trimming and J lost 6 bases, with 8 bases between them. CDR3 length equals 13 residues. The CDR3 nucleotides read TGTGCCAGCAGTTTGACGGGGGCCGGGGAGCTGTTTTTT. It is translated as CASSLTGAGELFF.

The V and J genes are TRBV7-6 and TRBJ1-4, with a possible D match to TRBD1 (5 bases). Germline CDR1 is SGHVS and CDR2 is FNYEAQ. This CDR3 region has 17 residues. V shed 5 bases and J shed 1 base, with 17 bases lying between them. This CDR3 reads CASSTLPQVRTNEKLFF. The CDR3 coding sequence is TGTGCCAGCAGCACCCTCCCACAGGTCCGAACTAATGAAAAACTGTTTTTT.

V usage is TRBV5-1 and J usage is TRBJ1-5; possibly TRBD1 for D (5 bases). Germline values: CDR1 SGHRS, CDR2 YFSETQ. The V end was cut by 0 bases, the J end by 7 bases, with 11 bases between. This CDR3 has 14 amino acids. CDR3 sequence (DNA): TGCGCCAGCAGCTTGGTAGGGAGGGGACAGCCCCAGCATTTT. As protein: CASSLVGRGQPQHF.

The CDR3 DNA reads TGTGCCAGCACCTCTGCCGCAAGCGGGAGGTCCTCCTACGAGCAGTACTTC. It is translated as CASTSAASGRSSYEQYF. This chain links TRBV5-6 with TRBJ2-7, with 9 positions matching TRBD2. The CDR3 has 17 amino acids. After removal of 6 bases from V and 0 bases from J, the junction contained 13 bases not matched to a gene. The germline V gene encodes CDR1 SGHDT and CDR2 YYEEEE.

This clone was counted a single time. V gene TRBV4-1 combines with J gene TRBJ2-7; D gene ambiguous. This CDR3 spans 18 amino acids. V was cut by 2 bases and J by 4 bases, with 24 bases left in between. Germline CDR1 reads MGHRA; CDR2 reads YSYEKL. The CDR3 sequence: CASSQLHTDTAPIYEQYF. The CDR3 DNA sequence: TGCGCCAGCAGCCAACTTCACACAGACACAGCCCCGATTTACGAGCAGTACTTC.

Concerning this clone itself: An end of the junction differs from the germline gene, which may be a read error. The chain couples TRBV5-6 to TRBJ2-7; 8 nucleotides line up with TRBD2. In germline, CDR1 is SGHDT, CDR2 YYEEEE. The CDR3 covers 15 residues. The CDR3 DNA reads TGTGCCAGCAGCTTGGAAGGACTAGCCTCCCACGAGCAGTACTTC. Protein sequence: CASSLEGLASHEQYF.

This rearrangement joins TRBV5-6 to TRBJ2-5, with D possibly TRBD1 on 6 matching bases. With the DNA end fitting TRBJ2-7 better, the J assignment may be wrong. The V gene's germline CDR1 is SGHDT and CDR2 YYEEEE. This CDR3 region has 14 residues. CDR3 sequence reads: CASSSGTTTYEQYF. The CDR3 region has the DNA TGTGCCAGCAGCTCCGGGACAACTACCTACGAGCAGTACTTC.

This clone was seen a single time. The same CDR3 also results from other DNA sequences found in this sample. The V and J genes are TRBV27 and TRBJ2-7; perhaps TRBD1 as D (6 bases). Trimming took 5 bases from V and 4 from J, leaving 12 bases between them. The CDR3 has 13 amino acids. Germline V gene lookup returns CDR1 MNHEY and CDR2 SMNVEV (reference sequence). CDR3 sequence reads: CASSLGQQYEQYF. The CDR3 nucleotides are TGTGCCAGCAGTCTAGGACAGCAATACGAGCAGTACTTC.

The gene calls are TRBV16 and TRBJ1-5, with D possibly being TRBD1 (5 bases). The length of the CDR3 is 16 residues. Germline lookup yields CDR1 KGHSY and CDR2 FQNENV. Trimming shortened V by 0 bases and J by 0 bases, and 9 bases separated the two germline ends. CDR3 region: CASSQSRTFSNQPQHF. The CDR3 DNA is TGTGCCAGCAGCCAATCCCGGACATTTAGCAATCAGCCCCAGCATTTT. Full variable domain (outside the CDR3, taken from reference TRBV16 and TRBJ1-5): GEEVAQTPKHLVRGEGQKAKLYCAPIKGHSYVFWYQQVLKNEFKFLISFQNENVFDETGMPKERFSAKCLPNSPCSLEIQATKLEDSAVYFCASSQSRTFSNQPQHFGDGTRLSIL.

The CDR3 bases are TGTGCCAGCAGCGGAACTAGCGGGAGGGATCCGTTCTTC. The encoded protein is CASSGTSGRDPFF. The V gene is TRBV9, the J gene TRBJ2-1; 13 nucleotides match TRBD2. With V trimmed by 3 bases and J by 15 bases, 6 bases remained unmatched. The CDR3 consists of 13 residues. The germline gives CDR1 SGDLS, CDR2 YYNGEE.

This chain joins TRBV27 and TRBJ2-7; TRBD1 matches 8 bases. From germline, CDR1 is MNHEY and CDR2 SMNVEV (reference sequence). The trim removed 2 bases at V and 5 bases at J, leaving 11 bases unmatched. This CDR3 has 16 amino acids. The CDR3 nucleotides read TGTGCCAGCAGTTTAGTCCACAGGGGGGACGTCGACGAGCAGTACTTC. It specifies CASSLVHRGDVDEQYF.

The chain combines TRBV6-1 with TRBJ2-4, with D unclear. The V and J ends lost 3 bases and 5 bases respectively, with 17 bases between them. The CDR3 sequence is 16 residues long. Germline assignment: CDR1 MNHNS and CDR2 SASEGT. The CDR3: CASSDQLGTRENIQYF. The CDR3 coding sequence is TGTGCCAGCAGTGATCAATTGGGCACCCGCGAAAACATTCAGTACTTC.